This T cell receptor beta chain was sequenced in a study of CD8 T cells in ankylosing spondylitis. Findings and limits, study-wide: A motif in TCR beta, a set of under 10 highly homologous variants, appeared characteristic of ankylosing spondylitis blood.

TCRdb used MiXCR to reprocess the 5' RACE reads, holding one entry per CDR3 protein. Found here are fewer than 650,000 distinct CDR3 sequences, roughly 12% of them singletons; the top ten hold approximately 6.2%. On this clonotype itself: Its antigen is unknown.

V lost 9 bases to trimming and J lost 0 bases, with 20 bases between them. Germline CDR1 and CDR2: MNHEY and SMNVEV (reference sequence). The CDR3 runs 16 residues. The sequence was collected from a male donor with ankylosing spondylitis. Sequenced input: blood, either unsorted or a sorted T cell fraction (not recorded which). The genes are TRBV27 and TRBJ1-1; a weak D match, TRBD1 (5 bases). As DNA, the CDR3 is TGTGCCAGTTGGAGTGGGGGGACTCGAATGAACACTGAAGCTTTCTTT. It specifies CASWSGGTRMNTEAFF.